Below are 21 T cell receptor beta chains sequenced from a single sample in a study of shared clonotypes between healthy human individuals. Profiling relied on immunoSEQ multiplex PCR, and the TCRdb table lists in-frame clones only, not all of them. The sample shows about 680,000 clones, 90% to 95% of them seen only once. CD45RO-negative, CCR7-positively selected cells formed the naive CD8 fraction, excluding terminally differentiated effector memory CD45RA+ cells. The sample consisted of naive CD8+ T cells sorted from blood. These receptor sequences come from a man under 40 in good health.

The chain couples TRBV9 to TRBJ1-3, with 7 nucleotides matching TRBD1. The V segment lost 3 bases and the J segment 0 bases; nucleotides outside the gene matches: 6. The CDR3 totals 16 residues. Germline V gene data show CDR1 as SGDLS and CDR2 as YYNGEE. The CDR3 protein is CASSGRDRDSGNTIYF. The CDR3 nucleotides are TGTGCCAGCAGCGGCCGGGACAGAGACTCTGGAAACACCATATATTTT.

The sample holds one count of this clone. The rearrangement joins TRBV11-2 to TRBJ1-2; no definite D call. This CDR3 is built from 13 residues. Trimming took 5 bases from V and 5 from J, leaving 12 bases between them. The germline V gene has CDR1 SGHAT and CDR2 FQNNGV. CDR3 region: CASSPPDMYGYTF. CDR3 DNA sequence: TGTGCCAGCAGCCCCCCGGATATGTATGGCTACACCTTC.

This chain's CDR3 is CSAGTPEGTQYF. CDR3 DNA sequence: TGCAGCGCCGGGACCCCGGAAGGGACCCAGTACTTC. The J gene is TRBJ2-5, the V gene TRBV29-1; D is perhaps TRBD1 or TRBD2 (5 bases each). Germline assignment: CDR1 SQVTM and CDR2 ANQGSEA. The ends were cut back, 7 bases at V and 7 bases at J, with 16 bases in the middle. The CDR3 runs to 12 residues.

The chain recombines TRBV29-1 with TRBJ2-7; 9 nucleotides agree with TRBD2. Germline lookup yields CDR1 SQVTM and CDR2 ANQGSEA. The CDR3 sequence is 14 residues long. J lost 1 base, V lost 2 bases, and 3 bases had no gene match. The CDR3 loop is CSVETSGSSYEQYF. The CDR3 nucleotides are TGCAGCGTTGAAACTAGCGGGTCATCCTACGAGCAGTACTTC.

This clone has a single count. This chain uses TRBV29-1 with TRBJ1-1; D ambiguous. This CDR3 is built from 13 residues. Germline CDR1 reads SQVTM; CDR2 reads ANQGSEA. Trimming stripped 3 bases from V and 0 bases from J, with 8 bases between. The chain's CDR3 is CSVEASMNTEAFF. The DNA for the CDR3 is TGCAGCGTTGAGGCTTCTATGAACACTGAAGCTTTCTTT.

The chain recombines TRBV5-1 with TRBJ2-3; TRBD2 matches at 7 bases. This CDR3 has 16 residues. Germline V gives CDR1 SGHRS, CDR2 YFSETQ. V shed 3 bases, J shed 4 bases, and the junction held 11 bases outside the gene matches. In DNA, the CDR3 is TGCGCCAGCAGCTCGCAGAGTGGGAGGGAGGCAGATACGCAGTATTTT. Amino acid sequence: CASSSQSGREADTQYF.

In DNA form, the CDR3 reads TGTGCCAGCAGTCCGGGACAGCTGCCTGACGAGCAGTACTTC. Translating it yields CASSPGQLPDEQYF. The rearrangement links TRBV28 to TRBJ2-7; 7 nucleotides line up with TRBD1. Trimming took 5 bases from V and 5 from J; bases not matched to a gene: 9. The CDR3 length is 14 residues. Germline CDR1 MDHEN, CDR2 SYDVKM.

The CDR3 sequence is CASGKRGTGWIEGNTIYF. In DNA, the CDR3 is TGTGCCAGCGGAAAAAGGGGGACAGGGTGGATCGAGGGAAACACCATATATTTT. The V call is TRBV28, the J call TRBJ1-3, with TRBD1 matching 9 bases. Germline V gene sequence: CDR1 MDHEN, CDR2 SYDVKM. The CDR3 covers 18 residues. V lost 8 bases to trimming and J lost 4 bases; unmatched junction nucleotides: 18. Using reference TRBV28 and TRBJ1-3 for the parts outside the CDR3, the full variable domain is DVKVTQSSRYLVKRTGEKVFLECVQDMDHENMFWYRQDPGLGLRLIYFSYDVKMKEKGDIPEGYSVSREKKERFSLILESASTNQTSMYLCASGKRGTGWIEGNTIYFGEGSWLTVV.

The rearrangement links TRBV27 to TRBJ1-1, with D possibly matching TRBD1 (6 bases). CDR3 length: 14 amino acids. Germline assignment: CDR1 MNHEY and CDR2 SMNVEV (reference sequence). Trimming took 0 bases from V and 4 from J, leaving 9 bases between them. The CDR3 sequence is CASSLSPGATEAFF. CDR3 nucleotides: TGTGCCAGCAGTTTATCTCCAGGGGCCACTGAAGCTTTCTTT.

The J gene is TRBJ2-2, the V gene TRBV2, with a weak D call TRBD1 (6 bases). V shed 1 base and J shed 2 bases, with 17 bases lying between them. Looked up from germline, CDR1 is SNHLY and CDR2 is FYNNEI. The CDR3 is 18 amino acids. This chain's CDR3 is CASSEDLSYRVNTGELFF. The CDR3 DNA sequence: TGTGCCAGCAGTGAAGACCTTTCCTACAGGGTAAACACCGGGGAGCTGTTTTTT.

The V call is TRBV6-1, the J call TRBJ2-1; 7 bases are shared with TRBD1. Trimming took 3 bases from V and 4 from J; bases not matched to a gene: 3. The germline V gene has CDR1 MNHNS and CDR2 SASEGT. The CDR3 runs to 14 residues. The CDR3 loop is CASSEWDSYNEQFF. The CDR3, as DNA: TGTGCCAGCAGTGAGTGGGACAGTTACAATGAGCAGTTCTTC.

The chain has TRBV5-1 and TRBJ2-5; TRBD2 aligns across 11 bases. Looked up from germline, CDR1 is SGHRS and CDR2 is YFSETQ. The CDR3 consists of 19 residues. J was trimmed by 2 bases and V by 3 bases; bases with no gene match: 15. CDR3 amino acids: CASSSAVLAGEGGQETQYF. The CDR3 DNA reads as TGCGCCAGCAGCTCGGCGGTACTAGCGGGAGAGGGGGGGCAAGAGACCCAGTACTTC.

The chain combines TRBV28 with TRBJ2-7, with 8 positions matching TRBD2. There are 15 residues in the CDR3. Germline CDR1 is MDHEN and CDR2 is SYDVKM. J gave up 6 bases and V 4 bases, and 11 bases lay outside the gene matches. The CDR3 reads CASSSRGGTSGEQYF. The DNA for the CDR3 is TGTGCCAGCAGTTCACGGGGGGGGACCTCGGGCGAGCAGTACTTC. The complete variable domain, with remaining parts taken from reference TRBV28 and TRBJ2-7, reads DVKVTQSSRYLVKRTGEKVFLECVQDMDHENMFWYRQDPGLGLRLIYFSYDVKMKEKGDIPEGYSVSREKKERFSLILESASTNQTSMYLCASSSRGGTSGEQYFGPGTRLTVT.

CDR3 protein: CASSPLGLAGVFDEQYF. CDR3 sequence (DNA): TGTGCCAGCAGTCCCCTCGGACTAGCGGGAGTTTTCGACGAGCAGTACTTC. The V gene is TRBV27, the J gene TRBJ2-7; 13 nucleotides match TRBD2. Germline trimming cut 5 bases from V and 5 bases from J; bases unmatched to any gene: 12. Per the germline V gene, CDR1 is MNHEY and CDR2 is SMNVEV (reference sequence). The CDR3 covers 17 residues.

The chain has TRBV27 and TRBJ2-1; 9 bases align to TRBD2. V shed 3 bases, J shed 7 bases, and the junction held 7 bases outside the gene matches. The CDR3 covers 15 residues. Germline CDR1 reads MNHEY; CDR2 reads SMNVEV (reference sequence). Here the CDR3 reads CASSLLSGSHNEQFF. In nucleotides, the CDR3 is TGTGCCAGCAGTTTGCTTAGCGGGAGTCATAATGAGCAGTTCTTC.

The CDR3 protein is CASSLLGDPSLEQYF. The CDR3 region has the DNA TGTGCCAGCAGTTTATTGGGGGACCCCTCTCTCGAGCAGTACTTC. V and J are TRBV28 and TRBJ2-7; the D gene could be TRBD1 or TRBD2 (5 bases each). There are 15 residues in the CDR3. V was shortened by 1 base and J by 6 bases, with 16 bases between the two germline ends. Germline CDR1 and CDR2: MDHEN and SYDVKM.

V is TRBV5-1 and J is TRBJ2-1; D remains unclear. With 4 bases removed from V and 10 bases from J, the gap between germline ends came to 12 bases. Germline-derived CDR1 and CDR2 are SGHRS and YFSETQ. The CDR3 covers 12 residues. The DNA for the CDR3 is TGCGCCAGCAGCGAAGACATATACGAGCAGTTCTTC. As protein: CASSEDIYEQFF.

This chain links TRBV4-1 with TRBJ2-7; D not certain. Germline assignment: CDR1 MGHRA and CDR2 YSYEKL. The CDR3 covers 13 residues. Trimming stripped 3 bases from V and 2 bases from J, with 8 bases between. CDR3 coding DNA: TGCGCCAGCAGCCACTTGGAAGCCTACGAGCAGTACTTC. It encodes CASSHLEAYEQYF.

Ten or more counts support this clone. This chain uses TRBV7-2 with TRBJ2-1; a weak D match, TRBD2 (6 bases). Germline V CDR1 and CDR2: SGHTA, FQGNSA. The CDR3 has 13 residues. V gave up 5 bases and J gave up 3 bases, with 8 bases separating them. The chain's CDR3 is CASSLTSYNEQFF. In nucleotides, the CDR3 is TGTGCCAGCAGCCTGACTAGCTACAATGAGCAGTTCTTC. The full variable domain, rest sourced from reference TRBV7-2 and TRBJ2-1, is GAGVSQSPSNKVTEKGKDVELRCDPISGHTALYWYRQSLGQGLEFLIYFQGNSAPDKSGLPSDRFSAERTGGSVSTLTIQRTQQEDSAVYLCASSLTSYNEQFFGPGTRLTVL.

This chain links TRBV6-5 with TRBJ1-1; TRBD1 might be the D (5 bases). V was trimmed by 4 bases and J by 1 base, leaving 7 bases between them. Germline values: CDR1 MNHEY, CDR2 SVGAGI. The CDR3 loop spans 13 amino acids. The CDR3 DNA reads as TGTGCCAGCAGTTTAGGACAGAACACTGAAGCTTTCTTT. Its protein is CASSLGQNTEAFF.

This chain uses TRBV7-9 with TRBJ2-1; 10 nucleotides align to TRBD2. V gave up 2 bases and J gave up 8 bases; unmatched junction bases: 9. This CDR3 is 16 amino acids long. Per germline, CDR1 SEHNR and CDR2 FQNEAQ (reference sequence). CDR3 sequence: CASSLNLASGSDEQFF. The CDR3 DNA reads as TGTGCCAGCAGCTTAAATTTGGCTAGCGGGAGCGATGAGCAGTTCTTC.